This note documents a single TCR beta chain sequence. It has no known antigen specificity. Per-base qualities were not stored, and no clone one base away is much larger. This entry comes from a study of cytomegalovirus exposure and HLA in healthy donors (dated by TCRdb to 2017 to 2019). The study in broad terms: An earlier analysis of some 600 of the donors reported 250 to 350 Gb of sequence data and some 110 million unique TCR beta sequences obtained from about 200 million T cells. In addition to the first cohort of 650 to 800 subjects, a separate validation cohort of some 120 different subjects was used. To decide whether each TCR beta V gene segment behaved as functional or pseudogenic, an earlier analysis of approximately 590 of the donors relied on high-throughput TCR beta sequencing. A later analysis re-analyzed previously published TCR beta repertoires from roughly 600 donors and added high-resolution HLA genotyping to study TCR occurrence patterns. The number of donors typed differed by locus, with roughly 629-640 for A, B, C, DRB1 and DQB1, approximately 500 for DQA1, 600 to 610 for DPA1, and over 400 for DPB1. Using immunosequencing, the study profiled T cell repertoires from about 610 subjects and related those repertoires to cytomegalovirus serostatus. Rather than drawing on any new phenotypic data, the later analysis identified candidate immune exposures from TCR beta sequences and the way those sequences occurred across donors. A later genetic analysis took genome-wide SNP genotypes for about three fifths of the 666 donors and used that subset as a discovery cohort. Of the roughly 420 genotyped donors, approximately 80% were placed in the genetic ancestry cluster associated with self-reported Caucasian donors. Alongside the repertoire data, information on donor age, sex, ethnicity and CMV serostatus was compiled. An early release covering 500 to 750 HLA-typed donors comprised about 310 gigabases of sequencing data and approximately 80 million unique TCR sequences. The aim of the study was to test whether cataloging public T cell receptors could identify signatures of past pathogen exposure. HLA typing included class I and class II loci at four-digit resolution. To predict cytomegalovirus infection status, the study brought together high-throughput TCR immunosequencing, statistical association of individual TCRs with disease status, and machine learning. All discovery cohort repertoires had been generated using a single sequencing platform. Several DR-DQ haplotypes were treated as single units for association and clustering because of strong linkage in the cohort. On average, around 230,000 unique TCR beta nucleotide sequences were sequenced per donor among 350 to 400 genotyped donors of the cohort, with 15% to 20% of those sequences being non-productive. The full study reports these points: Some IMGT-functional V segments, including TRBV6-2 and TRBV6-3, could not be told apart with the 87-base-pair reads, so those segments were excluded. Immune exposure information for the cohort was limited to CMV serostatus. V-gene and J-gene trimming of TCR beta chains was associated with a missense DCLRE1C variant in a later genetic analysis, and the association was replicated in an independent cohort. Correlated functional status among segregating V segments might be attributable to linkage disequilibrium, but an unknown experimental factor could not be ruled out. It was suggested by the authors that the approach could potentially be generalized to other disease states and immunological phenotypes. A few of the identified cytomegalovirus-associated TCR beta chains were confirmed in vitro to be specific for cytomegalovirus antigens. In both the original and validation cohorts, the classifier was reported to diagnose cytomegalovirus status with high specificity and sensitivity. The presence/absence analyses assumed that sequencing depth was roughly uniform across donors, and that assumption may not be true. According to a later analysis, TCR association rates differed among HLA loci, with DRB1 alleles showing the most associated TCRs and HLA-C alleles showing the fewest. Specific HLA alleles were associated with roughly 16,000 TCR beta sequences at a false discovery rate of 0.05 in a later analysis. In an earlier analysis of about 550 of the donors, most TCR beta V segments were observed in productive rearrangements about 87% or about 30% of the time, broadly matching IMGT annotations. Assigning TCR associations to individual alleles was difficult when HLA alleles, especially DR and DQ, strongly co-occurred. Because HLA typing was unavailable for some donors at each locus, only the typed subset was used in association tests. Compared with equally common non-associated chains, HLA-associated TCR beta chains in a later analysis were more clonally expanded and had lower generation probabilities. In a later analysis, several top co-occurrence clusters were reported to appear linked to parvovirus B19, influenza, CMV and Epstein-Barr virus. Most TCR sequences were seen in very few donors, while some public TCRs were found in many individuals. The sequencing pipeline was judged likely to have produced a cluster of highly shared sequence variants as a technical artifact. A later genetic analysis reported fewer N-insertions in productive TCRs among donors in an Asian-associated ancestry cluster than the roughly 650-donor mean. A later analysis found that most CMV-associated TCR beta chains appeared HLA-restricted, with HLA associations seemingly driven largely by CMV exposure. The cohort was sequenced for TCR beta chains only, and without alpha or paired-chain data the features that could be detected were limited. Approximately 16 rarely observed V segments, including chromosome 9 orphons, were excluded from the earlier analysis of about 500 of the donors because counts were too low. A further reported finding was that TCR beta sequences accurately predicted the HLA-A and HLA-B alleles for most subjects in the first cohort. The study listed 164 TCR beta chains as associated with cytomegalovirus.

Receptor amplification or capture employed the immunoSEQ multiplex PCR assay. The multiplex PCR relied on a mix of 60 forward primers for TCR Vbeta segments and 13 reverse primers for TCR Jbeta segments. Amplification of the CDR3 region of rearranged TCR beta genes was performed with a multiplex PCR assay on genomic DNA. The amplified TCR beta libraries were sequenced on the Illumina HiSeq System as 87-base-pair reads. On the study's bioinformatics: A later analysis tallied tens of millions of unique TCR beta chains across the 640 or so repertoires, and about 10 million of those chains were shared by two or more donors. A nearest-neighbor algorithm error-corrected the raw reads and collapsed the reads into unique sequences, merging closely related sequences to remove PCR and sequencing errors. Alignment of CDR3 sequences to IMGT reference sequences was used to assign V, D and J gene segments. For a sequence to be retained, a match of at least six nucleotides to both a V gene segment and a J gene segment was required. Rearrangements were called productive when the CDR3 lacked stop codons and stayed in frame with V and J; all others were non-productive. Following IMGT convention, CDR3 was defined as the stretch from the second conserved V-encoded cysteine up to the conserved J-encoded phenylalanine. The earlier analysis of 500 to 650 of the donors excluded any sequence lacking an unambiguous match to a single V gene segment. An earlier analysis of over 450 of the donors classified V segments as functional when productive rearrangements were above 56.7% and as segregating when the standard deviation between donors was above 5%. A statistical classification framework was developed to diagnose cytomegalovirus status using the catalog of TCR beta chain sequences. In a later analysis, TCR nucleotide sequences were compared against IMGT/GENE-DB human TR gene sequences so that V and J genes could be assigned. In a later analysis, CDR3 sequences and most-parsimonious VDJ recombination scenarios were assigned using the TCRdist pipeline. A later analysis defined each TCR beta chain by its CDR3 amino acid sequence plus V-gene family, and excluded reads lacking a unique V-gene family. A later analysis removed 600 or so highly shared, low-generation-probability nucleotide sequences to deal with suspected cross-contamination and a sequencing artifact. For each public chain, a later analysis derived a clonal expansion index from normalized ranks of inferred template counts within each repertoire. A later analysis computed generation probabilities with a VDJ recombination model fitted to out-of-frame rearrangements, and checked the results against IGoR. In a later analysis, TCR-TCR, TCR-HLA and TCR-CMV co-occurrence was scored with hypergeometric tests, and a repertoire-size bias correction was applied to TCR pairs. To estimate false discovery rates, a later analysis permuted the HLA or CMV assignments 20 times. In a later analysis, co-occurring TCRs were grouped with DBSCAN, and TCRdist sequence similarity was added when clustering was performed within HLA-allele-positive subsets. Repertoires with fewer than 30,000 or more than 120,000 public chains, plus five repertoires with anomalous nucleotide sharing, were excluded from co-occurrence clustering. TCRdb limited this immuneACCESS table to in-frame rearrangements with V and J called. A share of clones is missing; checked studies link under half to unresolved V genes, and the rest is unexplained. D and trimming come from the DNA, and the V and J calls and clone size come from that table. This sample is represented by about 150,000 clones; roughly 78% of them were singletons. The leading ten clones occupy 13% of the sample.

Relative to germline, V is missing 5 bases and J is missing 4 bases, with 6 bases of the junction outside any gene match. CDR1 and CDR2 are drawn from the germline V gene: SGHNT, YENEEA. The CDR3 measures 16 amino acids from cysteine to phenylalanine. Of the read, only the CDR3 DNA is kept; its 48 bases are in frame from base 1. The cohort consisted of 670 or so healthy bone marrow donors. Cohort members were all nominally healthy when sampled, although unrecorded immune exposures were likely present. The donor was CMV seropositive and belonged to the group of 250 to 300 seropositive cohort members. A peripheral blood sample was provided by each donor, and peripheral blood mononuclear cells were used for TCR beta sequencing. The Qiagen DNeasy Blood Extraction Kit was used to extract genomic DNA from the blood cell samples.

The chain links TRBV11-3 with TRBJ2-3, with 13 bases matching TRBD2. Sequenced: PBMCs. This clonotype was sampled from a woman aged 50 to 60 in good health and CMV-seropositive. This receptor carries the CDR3 CASSLRTSGGADTQYF. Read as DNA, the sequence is TGTGCCAGCAGCCTACGTACTAGCGGGGGGGCAGATACGCAGTATTTT.